The 7 T cell receptor beta chains below were found in one sample sequenced in a study of T cell responses to AZD1222 COVID-19 vaccine (dated by TCRdb to the early 2020s). The time point label of this sample denotes: baseline before first vaccination. Library preparation used the immunoSEQ multiplex PCR assay. This is the immuneACCESS table as TCRdb keeps it, with only in-frame sequences that have V and J called. A part of the clones is gone; compared with another copy, unresolved V genes explain less than half, and the rest is unexplained. This sample gives just under 95,000 clones in total; approximately 91% of them show up just once. Around a fifth of the sample is in the top ten clones. This material consisted of peripheral blood, taken on day 0 of AZD1222 vaccination. The receptors come from an adult in good health.

The chain carries TRBV28 and TRBJ1-3, with D perhaps TRBD1 (6 bases). Germline-derived CDR1 and CDR2 are MDHEN and SYDVKM. CDR3 length: 15 residues. With 6 bases removed from V and 2 bases from J, the gap between germline ends came to 14 bases. The CDR3 DNA reads TGTGCCAGCAGCCCCGACAGGACCCCTGGAAACACCATATATTTT. Its translation is CASSPDRTPGNTIYF.

This sequence joins TRBV3-1 (or the pseudogene TRBV3-2) and TRBJ1-3, with D uncertain. V was pared by 1 base and J by 0 bases, with 7 bases between. Per germline, CDR1 LGHDT and CDR2 YNNKEL (reference sequence). The CDR3 has 15 amino acids. The DNA for the CDR3 is TGTGCCAGCAGCCAAGGACTGTACTCTGGAAACACCATATATTTT. Translating gives CASSQGLYSGNTIYF.

This chain uses TRBV9 with TRBJ2-7; D unresolved. The germline gives CDR1 SGDLS, CDR2 YYNGEE. The CDR3 is 11 residues long. Trimming removed 3 bases at V and 7 bases at J, with 8 bases between. CDR3 nucleotide sequence: TGTGCCAGCAGCGCGGGTGGGGAGCAGTACTTC. This encodes CASSAGGEQYF.

The chain recombines TRBV6-2 or TRBV6-3 with TRBJ1-3; maybe TRBD1 (5 bases). This CDR3 is 19 amino acids long. Germline V lookup: CDR1 MNHEY, CDR2 SVGEGT. Trimming removed 0 bases from V and 0 bases from J, with 18 bases in between. The CDR3: CASSYSRGLAAISGNTIYF. The CDR3 DNA reads TGTGCCAGCAGTTACTCGCGGGGCTTGGCAGCCATCTCTGGAAACACCATATATTTT.

The rearrangement uses TRBV2 and TRBJ1-5; D is perhaps TRBD1 (6 bases). V lost 5 bases to trimming and J lost 11 bases, with 13 bases between them. Germline V gene data show CDR1 as SNHLY and CDR2 as FYNNEI. The CDR3 sequence is 12 residues long. The CDR3 DNA is TGTGCCAGCAGTTTTGACAGGCCAACCCAGCATTTT. This encodes CASSFDRPTQHF.

V and J are TRBV3-1 (or the pseudogene TRBV3-2) and TRBJ1-2; 7 bases map to TRBD1. The CDR3 length is 15 residues. The germline V gene encodes CDR1 LGHDT and CDR2 YNNKEL (reference sequence). J gave up 3 bases and V 4 bases, and 8 bases lay outside the gene matches. This CDR3 is CASSLGRGQDYGYTF. The CDR3 region has the DNA TGTGCCAGCAGCCTCGGGAGGGGGCAGGACTATGGCTACACCTTC.

The rearrangement joins TRBV4-3 to TRBJ1-6; D perhaps matches TRBD1 (6 bases). This CDR3 is built from 15 residues. Between the trimmed V and J ends, which lost 3 bases and 9 bases, there was a span of 15 bases. Germline V gives CDR1 LGHNA, CDR2 YSLEER. The CDR3 sequence is CASSQAQGRSSPLHF. The CDR3 DNA sequence: TGCGCCAGCAGCCAGGCACAGGGAAGAAGTTCACCCCTCCACTTT.